The text below deals with one T cell receptor beta chain. The antigen is undetermined. These data belong to a study of cytomegalovirus exposure and HLA in healthy donors. Germline loops: CDR1 MDHEN, CDR2 SYDVKM. The CDR3 length is 16 residues. The J segment lost 4 bases and the V segment lost 5 bases, leaving 8 bases of the junction unmatched. The study ran its PCR with 60 Vbeta and 13 Jbeta primers. Libraries were prepared by immunoSEQ multiplex PCR; TCRdb keeps only in-frame clonotypes and omits some of them. The table has 130,000 or so clones, about 80% seen once; the top ten hold around 1.2%. Study-level findings and limits: Published work reported that the classifier diagnosed cytomegalovirus status with high specificity and sensitivity. The productive fraction for most TCR beta V segments was about 87% or about 30% in an earlier analysis.

The specimen sequenced was PBMCs. The chain recombines TRBV28 with TRBJ1-2, with 12 bases identical to TRBD1. The TCR comes from a man aged 50 or older in good health and CMV-seronegative. The CDR3 DNA sequence: TGTGCCAGCAGTCTCCGGGACAGGGGGCTGGTCTATGGCTACACCTTC. It specifies CASSLRDRGLVYGYTF.